This T cell receptor beta chain was profiled in a study of siplizumab effects on memory and regulatory T cells. This CDR3 comprises 15 residues. Trimming removed 2 bases from V and 1 base from J; junction bases left unmatched: 4. CDR1 and CDR2 (germline): MNHEY, SVGAGI. Each sample had 80,000 to 100,000 TCR templates assayed. The data were produced by immunoSEQ multiplex PCR, yet TCRdb's version contains in-frame clones alone and is incomplete. The repertoire holds approximately 110,000 clones, roughly 94% seen once, with 0.65% to 0.9% in the top ten. The receptor was isolated from a human donor in good health. The material sequenced was Tregs sorted from blood. This chain links TRBV6-5 with TRBJ1-1; 7 nucleotides agree with TRBD1. The DNA for the CDR3 is TGTGCCAGCAGTTACGCAGGGGGAAAGAACACTGAAGCTTTCTTT. Its protein is CASSYAGGKNTEAFF.